A selection of T cell receptor beta chains follows, all from one sample in a study of cytomegalovirus exposure and HLA in healthy donors. The protocol was immunoSEQ multiplex PCR, while the TCRdb copy is restricted to in-frame clones and leaves out a portion. The table lists about 170,000 clones, about 62% of them singletons, with about 2.9% in the top ten. The sequenced sample consisted of PBMCs. The source is a man aged 40-50 years in good health and CMV-seronegative. The CDR3 runs from the conserved cysteine through the conserved F or W. Each record gives: V gene, D gene, clone size, J gene, CDR3 protein, CDR3 DNA. D genes are given only for firm matches. Clone size appears in some rows only: once, few, many, or a class for an expanded clone.

TRBV7-2	-	-	TRBJ2-3	CASSLLASGTDTQYF	TGTGCCAGCAGCTTACTAGCAAGTGGCACAGATACGCAGTATTTT
TRBV7-3	TRBD2	-	TRBJ2-3	CASSLEAGGPSTQYF	TGTGCCAGCAGCTTAGAAGCGGGAGGGCCAAGTACGCAGTATTTT
TRBV2	-	-	TRBJ1-1	CASSTRLHTEAFF	TGTGCCAGCAGTACTCGACTCCACACTGAAGCTTTCTTT
TRBV6-6	-	-	TRBJ1-1	CASSYLREYEAFF	TGTGCCAGCAGTTACTTGCGGGAGTATGAAGCTTTCTTT
TRBV30	-	-	TRBJ2-2	CAWSVGATTGELFF	TGTGCCTGGAGTGTAGGGGCGACCACCGGGGAGCTGTTTTTT
TRBV30	-	-	TRBJ1-1	CAWSGQTEAFF	TGTGCCTGGAGTGGGCAGACTGAAGCTTTCTTT
TRBV5-1	TRBD1	-	TRBJ1-3	CASSSTGDSGNTIYF	TGCGCCAGCAGCTCAACAGGGGACTCTGGAAACACCATATATTTT
TRBV5-1	TRBD1	few	TRBJ1-1	CASSSRTGNMNTEAFF	TGCGCCAGCAGCTCCCGGACAGGGAACATGAACACTGAAGCTTTCTTT
TRBV6-1	-	few	TRBJ1-2	CASSEDIGAYGYTF	TGTGCCAGCAGTGAAGATATAGGAGCTTATGGCTACACCTTC
TRBV7-6	TRBD2	-	TRBJ2-3	CASSVGQGLAGGKLDTQYF	TGTGCCAGCAGCGTGGGACAGGGACTAGCGGGAGGGAAATTGGATACGCAGTATTTT
TRBV5-1	TRBD1	-	TRBJ2-3	CASSPGTGAVRDTQYF	TGCGCCAGCAGCCCAGGGACAGGGGCCGTTCGGGATACGCAGTATTTT
TRBV29-1	TRBD2	-	TRBJ2-1	CSVEGLEVAGVNEQFF	TGCAGCGTTGAGGGTTTAGAGGTAGCGGGAGTCAATGAGCAGTTCTTC
TRBV11-1	-	-	TRBJ1-1	CASSLGDWKRFF	TGTGCCAGCAGCTTAGGGGACTGGAAAAGGTTCTTT
TRBV13	-	few	TRBJ1-3	CASSPGGRSSGNTIYF	TGTGCCAGCAGTCCCGGGGGACGGAGCTCTGGAAACACCATATATTTT
TRBV14	TRBD1	-	TRBJ1-1	CASSYRGTEAFF	TGTGCCAGCAGCTACAGGGGTACTGAAGCTTTCTTT
TRBV7-9	-	-	TRBJ2-1	CASVGQRSSYNEQFF	TGTGCCAGCGTCGGGCAGCGGAGCTCCTACAATGAGCAGTTCTTC
TRBV11-2	TRBD2	few	TRBJ2-5	CASSLGGRPQETQYF	TGTGCCAGCAGCTTGGGCGGGAGGCCCCAAGAGACCCAGTACTTC
TRBV7-8	-	-	TRBJ2-5	CASSFDFGGDQETQYF	TGTGCCAGCAGCTTCGATTTCGGAGGGGACCAAGAGACCCAGTACTTC
TRBV6-1	TRBD1	-	TRBJ1-5	CASGTAGTGYQPQHF	TGTGCCAGCGGGACCGCCGGGACAGGATATCAGCCCCAGCATTTT
TRBV25-1	-	few	TRBJ1-2	CASSESSGRNYGYTF	TGTGCCAGCAGTGAATCTAGCGGGAGAAACTATGGCTACACCTTC
TRBV5-4	-	-	TRBJ2-2	CASYRRDRGGELFF	TGTGCCAGCTATCGGCGGGATAGGGGCGGGGAGCTGTTTTTT
TRBV6-1	-	-	TRBJ1-2	CATVLRGVYGYTF	TGTGCCACCGTTTTGCGGGGAGTCTATGGCTACACCTTC
TRBV30	TRBD1	-	TRBJ1-4	CAWGKQGNEKLFF	TGTGCCTGGGGCAAACAGGGGAATGAAAAACTGTTTTTT
TRBV5-6	-	-	TRBJ1-2	CASSRGGNGGYGYTF	TGTGCCAGCAGTCGAGGTGGGAACGGGGGCTATGGCTACACCTTC
TRBV11-2	-	-	TRBJ2-3	CASVGSFTDTQYF	TGTGCCAGCGTGGGCAGCTTCACAGATACGCAGTATTTT
TRBV7-2	TRBD2	-	TRBJ2-3	CASSLLAGEDTQYF	TGTGCCAGCAGCCTACTAGCGGGGGAAGATACGCAGTATTTT
TRBV7-9	-	-	TRBJ2-6	CSSSLVYGSGANVLTF	TGTTCCAGCAGCTTAGTTTACGGCTCTGGGGCCAACGTCCTGACTTTC
TRBV5-5	-	few	TRBJ2-1	CASSSLGGTYNEQFF	TGTGCCAGCAGCTCGTTGGGCGGGACCTACAATGAGCAGTTCTTC
TRBV7-8	-	-	TRBJ2-1	CASSLGGRGEQFF	TGTGCCAGCAGCTTAGGGGGCAGAGGCGAGCAGTTCTTC
TRBV29-1	-	-	TRBJ2-2	CSVEQGGTGELFF	TGCAGCGTTGAACAGGGCGGCACCGGGGAGCTGTTTTTT
TRBV21-1	-	-	TRBJ2-5	CASLTCSDREQETQYF	TGTGCCAGTCTGACTTGTTCGGACAGGGAGCAAGAGACCCAGTACTTC
TRBV19	-	-	TRBJ2-7	CASSIDPDRSSYEQYF	TGTGCCAGTAGTATAGATCCAGACAGAAGCTCCTACGAGCAGTACTTC
TRBV6-6	-	-	TRBJ2-5	CASSSLGGSETQYF	TGTGCCAGCAGTTCACTGGGGGGATCAGAGACCCAGTACTTC
TRBV6-5	-	-	TRBJ1-1	CASSPWAGNTEAFF	TGTGCCAGCAGCCCTTGGGCGGGGAACACTGAAGCTTTCTTT
TRBV4-2	TRBD1	-	TRBJ1-2	CASSQGQGNGYTF	TGTGCCAGCAGCCAGGGACAGGGGAATGGCTACACCTTC
TRBV11-2	TRBD1	-	TRBJ2-2	CASSSSRTGPNTGELFF	TGTGCCAGCAGCTCCTCAAGGACAGGCCCGAACACCGGGGAGCTGTTTTTT
TRBV19	-	-	TRBJ2-2	CASSIGQDTGELFF	TGTGCCAGTAGTATCGGTCAGGACACCGGGGAGCTGTTTTTT